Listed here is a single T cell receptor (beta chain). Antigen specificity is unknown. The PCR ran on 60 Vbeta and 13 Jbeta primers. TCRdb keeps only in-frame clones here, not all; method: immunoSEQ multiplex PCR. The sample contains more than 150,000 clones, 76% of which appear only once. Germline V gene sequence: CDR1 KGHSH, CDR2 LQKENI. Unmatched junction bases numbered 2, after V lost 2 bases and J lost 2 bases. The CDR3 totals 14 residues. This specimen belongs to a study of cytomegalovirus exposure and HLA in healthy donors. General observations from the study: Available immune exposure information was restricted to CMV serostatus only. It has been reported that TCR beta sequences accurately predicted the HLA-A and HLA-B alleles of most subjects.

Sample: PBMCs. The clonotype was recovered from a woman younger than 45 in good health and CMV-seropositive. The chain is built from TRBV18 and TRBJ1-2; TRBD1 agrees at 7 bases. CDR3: CASSPRQGNYGYTF. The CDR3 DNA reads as TGTGCCAGCTCACCAAGACAGGGAAACTATGGCTACACCTTC.